Each of the 26 T cell receptor beta chains below was sequenced from the same sample in a study of T cell changes during pregnancy in multiple sclerosis. The repertoire was sequenced with immunoSEQ multiplex PCR; TCRdb's copy has only in-frame clones and lacks some. The sample holds under 70,000 clones, about nine tenths seen once. The source material was peripheral blood, sampled in the second trimester of pregnancy. The source is a female donor with multiple sclerosis, enrolled in a pregnancy study.

The J gene is TRBJ1-2, the V gene TRBV18; D gene unclear. The germline V gene encodes CDR1 KGHSH and CDR2 LQKENI. V lost 4 bases to trimming and J lost 4 bases, with 4 bases between them. The CDR3 sequence is 11 residues long. CDR3: CASSLLYGYTF. The CDR3 nucleotides are TGTGCCAGCTCACTTCTCTATGGCTACACCTTC.

This chain joins TRBV11-2 and TRBJ1-4; 7 bases line up with TRBD1. The germline gives CDR1 SGHAT, CDR2 FQNNGV. The CDR3 has 15 residues. V shed 4 bases, J shed 7 bases, and the junction held 9 bases outside the gene matches. DNA for the CDR3: TGTGCCAGCAGCTCTCCTAGGGGGCGCGGTGAAAAACTGTTTTTT. Encoded protein: CASSSPRGRGEKLFF.

The V call is TRBV4-3, the J call TRBJ2-5, with 15 bases that match TRBD2. The CDR3 contains 19 residues. Germline CDR1 LGHNA, CDR2 YSLEER. After removal of 0 bases from V and 4 bases from J, the junction contained 9 bases not matched to a gene. The CDR3 coding sequence is TGCGCCAGCAGCCAAGATGTGGGCAGGGGACTAGCGGGAGGAGAGACCCAGTACTTC. Encoded protein: CASSQDVGRGLAGGETQYF.

The rearrangement links TRBV18 to TRBJ2-7; 8 nucleotides match TRBD2. There are 15 residues in the CDR3. V was pared by 3 bases and J by 4 bases, with 8 bases of the junction left unmatched. From germline, CDR1 is KGHSH and CDR2 LQKENI. CDR3 coding DNA: TGTGCCAGCTCACCTACCGGACTAGCCCAGTACGAGCAGTACTTC. Residues: CASSPTGLAQYEQYF.

The chain has TRBV2 and TRBJ1-1; a weak D match, TRBD1 (6 bases). The CDR3 covers 15 residues. Germline-derived CDR1 and CDR2 are SNHLY and FYNNEI. The V end was cut by 1 base, the J end by 5 bases, with 14 bases between. CDR3 DNA sequence: TGTGCCAGCAGTGAAGAGAATCTCAGGGGTACTGAAGCTTTCTTT. This codes for CASSEENLRGTEAFF.

V usage is TRBV15 and J usage is TRBJ2-3; D not certain. The CDR3 consists of 15 residues. Germline V gene lookup returns CDR1 LNHNV and CDR2 YYDKDF (reference sequence). Trimming shortened V by 0 bases and J by 4 bases, and 11 bases separated the two germline ends. CDR3 amino acids: CATSRDIFSSDTQYF. In DNA form, the CDR3 reads TGTGCCACCAGCAGAGACATCTTTAGTTCAGATACGCAGTATTTT. Supplemented by reference TRBV15 and TRBJ2-3, the full variable domain reads DAMVIQNPRYQVTQFGKPVTLSCSQTLNHNVMYWYQQKSSQAPKLLFHYYDKDFNNEADTPDNFQSRRPNTSFCFLDIRSPGLGDTAMYLCATSRDIFSSDTQYFGPGTRLTVL.

The CDR3 region is CASSLISGEDTGELFF. DNA of the CDR3: TGCGCCAGCAGCCTTATTAGCGGGGAAGACACCGGGGAGCTGTTTTTT. The chain carries TRBV4-1 and TRBJ2-2; 8 bases line up with TRBD2. The CDR3 totals 16 residues. The trim removed 4 bases at V and 3 bases at J, leaving 7 bases unmatched. Germline lookup yields CDR1 MGHRA and CDR2 YSYEKL.

This chain connects TRBV10-3 to TRBJ2-1; TRBD2 might be the D (6 bases). Germline CDR1 reads ENHRY; CDR2 reads SYGVKD. This CDR3 contains 13 residues. The germline V and J ends were trimmed by 7 bases and 9 bases, with 16 bases remaining between them. CDR3 residues: CAINEGGNGEQFF. The CDR3 region has the DNA TGTGCCATCAACGAAGGAGGGAATGGTGAGCAGTTCTTC.

The rearrangement links TRBV6-6 to TRBJ1-4, with D maybe TRBD1 (5 bases). Trimming stripped 6 bases from V and 8 bases from J, with 16 bases between. The CDR3 totals 14 residues. Germline V gene data show CDR1 as MNHNY and CDR2 as SVGAGI (reference sequence). CDR3: CASSQGLPEEKLFF. CDR3 bases: TGTGCCAGCAGCCAGGGACTCCCTGAAGAAAAACTGTTTTTT.

CDR3 nucleotide sequence: TGTGCCAGCAGCTTGGGGTTACTAGTAAAACGCGCAGATACGCAGTATTTT. Amino acid sequence: CASSLGLLVKRADTQYF. V is TRBV5-6 and J is TRBJ2-3; D might be TRBD2 (5 bases). With 0 bases removed from V and 4 bases from J, the gap between germline ends came to 18 bases. Germline assignment: CDR1 SGHDT and CDR2 YYEEEE. The CDR3 consists of 17 residues.

The chain carries TRBV5-1 and TRBJ1-2; D uncertain. The length of the CDR3 is 13 residues. Germline assignment: CDR1 SGHRS and CDR2 YFSETQ. The V gene lost 2 bases and the J gene lost 4 bases, with 9 bases spanning the gap. The CDR3 reads CASSLGEIYGYTF. DNA of the CDR3: TGCGCCAGCAGCTTAGGAGAAATCTATGGCTACACCTTC. Using reference TRBV5-1 and TRBJ1-2 for the parts outside the CDR3, the full variable domain is KAGVTQTPRYLIKTRGQQVTLSCSPISGHRSVSWYQQTPGQGLQFLFEYFSETQRNKGNFPGRFSGRQFSNSRSEMNVSTLELGDSALYLCASSLGEIYGYTFGSGTRLTVV.

CDR3 sequence reads: CASSFESSGVQETQYF. The CDR3, as DNA: TGTGCCAGCAGTTTCGAATCTAGCGGGGTCCAAGAGACCCAGTACTTC. The V call is TRBV27, the J call TRBJ2-5; 9 positions match TRBD2. With 3 bases clipped from V and 1 base from J, the junction kept 6 bases outside the gene matches. The CDR3 sequence is 16 residues long. Per the germline V gene, CDR1 is MNHEY and CDR2 is SMNVEV (reference sequence).

V usage is TRBV9 and J usage is TRBJ1-2; 10 nucleotides agree with TRBD1. Germline V gene sequence: CDR1 SGDLS, CDR2 YYNGEE. The CDR3 extends over 13 amino acids. Trimming took 2 bases from V and 5 from J; bases not matched to a gene: 0. CDR3 region: CASSVDRGYGYTF. The CDR3 bases are TGTGCCAGCAGCGTGGACAGGGGGTATGGCTACACCTTC.

V gene TRBV19 combines with J gene TRBJ2-1; the D gene is possibly TRBD2 (7 bases). V was clipped by 5 bases and J by 9 bases, with 20 bases between them. The CDR3 has 15 amino acids. CDR1 and CDR2 (germline): LNHDA, SQIVND (reference sequence). CDR3 loop: CASSRGQGPGGEQFF. The CDR3 coding sequence is TGTGCCAGTAGTCGCGGCCAGGGGCCGGGAGGTGAGCAGTTCTTC.

The rearrangement links TRBV4-3 to TRBJ1-1; perhaps TRBD1 as D (5 bases). Trimming cost V 3 bases and J 1 base, with 15 bases left between them. This CDR3 has 16 residues. Germline V gene data show CDR1 as LGHNA and CDR2 as YSLEER. The CDR3 DNA reads TGCGCCAGCAGCCATGTCGGGGGAATAGCGAACACTGAAGCTTTCTTT. This translates into CASSHVGGIANTEAFF.

The chain links TRBV2 to TRBJ1-2; D is perhaps TRBD1 (5 bases). V lost 4 bases and J lost 6, with 9 bases in between. CDR1 and CDR2 from the germline V gene are SNHLY and FYNNEI. The CDR3 sequence is 12 residues long. The CDR3 reads CASSVRGDGYTF. For the CDR3, the DNA is TGTGCCAGCAGTGTGCGGGGGGATGGCTACACCTTC.

This clone was found once. This chain links TRBV12-5 with TRBJ2-3, with D perhaps matching TRBD2 (5 bases). Trimming pared 0 bases from V and 0 bases from J, leaving 16 bases between. CDR1 and CDR2 from the germline V gene are LGHNT and FRNRAP. This CDR3 is 18 amino acids long. CDR3 sequence (DNA): TGTGCTAGTGGTTTGGTACTAGACGGGAAGCCTAGCACAGATACGCAGTATTTT. Its protein is CASGLVLDGKPSTDTQYF.

The rearrangement joins TRBV5-5 to TRBJ1-2; TRBD1 matches at 7 bases. V shed 2 bases, J shed 4 bases, and the junction held 5 bases outside the gene matches. Germline assignment: CDR1 SGHKS and CDR2 YYEKEE (reference sequence). The CDR3 has 14 amino acids. In nucleotides, the CDR3 is TGTGCCAGCAGCTTAGACAGGGCTCTCTATGGCTACACCTTC. This encodes CASSLDRALYGYTF. Combining the CDR3 with reference TRBV5-5 and TRBJ1-2 gives the whole variable domain DAGVTQSPTHLIKTRGQQVTLRCSPISGHKSVSWYQQVLGQGPQFIFQYYEKEERGRGNFPDRFSARQFPNYSSELNVNALLLGDSALYLCASSLDRALYGYTFGSGTRLTVV.

The sample holds a few counts of this clone. The rearrangement joins TRBV29-1 to TRBJ2-5; a weak D match, TRBD2 (7 bases). Trimming stripped 4 bases from V and 4 bases from J, with 19 bases between. The CDR3 length is 15 residues. The V gene's germline CDR1 is SQVTM and CDR2 ANQGSEA. CDR3 region: CSVARARGGPETQYF. The CDR3 bases are TGCAGCGTTGCACGTGCAAGGGGGGGGCCAGAGACCCAGTACTTC.

This clone was seen only once. The chain uses TRBV2 and TRBJ2-2; 9 bases agree with TRBD2. V dropped 1 base and J dropped 0; count of bases not matched to a gene: 12. Germline CDR1 reads SNHLY; CDR2 reads FYNNEI. The CDR3 consists of 20 residues. The CDR3 spells CASSEDRLAAPYSNTGELFF. The CDR3 bases are TGTGCCAGCAGTGAAGACCGACTAGCGGCGCCCTATTCGAACACCGGGGAGCTGTTTTTT.

V and J are TRBV9 and TRBJ2-1; the match to TRBD2 covers 7 bases. This CDR3 has 15 amino acids. The V gene end was trimmed by 0 bases and the J gene end by 4 bases; junction bases not matched to a gene: 4. The germline V gene encodes CDR1 SGDLS and CDR2 YYNGEE. DNA for the CDR3: TGTGCCAGCAGCGTAGCTCAGCGGGGATACAATGAGCAGTTCTTC. This sequence encodes CASSVAQRGYNEQFF.

V usage is TRBV10-3 and J usage is TRBJ2-3, with 12 bases matching TRBD1. The CDR3 is 14 residues long. V gave up 10 bases and J gave up 5 bases; unmatched junction bases: 7. Germline CDR1 ENHRY, CDR2 SYGVKD. CDR3 sequence reads: CASGTGGLGDTQYF. CDR3 sequence (DNA): TGTGCCAGTGGGACAGGGGGCCTAGGAGATACGCAGTATTTT.

The DNA of the CDR3 is TGCGCCAGCAGCTTGTATCGCAGGGACTCTGGAAACACCATATATTTT. Residues: CASSLYRRDSGNTIYF. This chain connects TRBV5-1 to TRBJ1-3, with a possible D match to TRBD1 (5 bases). CDR1 is SGHRS and CDR2 is YFSETQ in the germline V gene. The ends were cut back, 1 base at V and 0 bases at J, with 11 bases in the middle. The CDR3 totals 16 residues.

The rearrangement joins TRBV2 to TRBJ2-7, with D possibly matching TRBD2 (6 bases). This CDR3 has 16 residues. Trimming pared 4 bases from V and 3 bases from J, leaving 19 bases between. Germline values: CDR1 SNHLY, CDR2 FYNNEI. CDR3: CASSVDRTPGGYEQYF. The CDR3 nucleotides read TGTGCCAGCAGTGTGGACCGGACCCCCGGGGGCTACGAGCAGTACTTC.

The rearrangement uses TRBV7-3 and TRBJ2-5; D remains ambiguous. CDR1 and CDR2 from the germline V gene are SGHTA and FQGTGA. V lost 4 bases and J lost 3, with 9 bases in between. The CDR3 has 13 amino acids. CDR3 DNA: TGTGCCAGCAGCTCAGTTGCAAAAGAGACCCAGTACTTC. Translating it yields CASSSVAKETQYF.

The rearrangement joins TRBV6-5 to TRBJ2-7, with 8 positions matching TRBD2. Losses at the gene ends were 1 base for V and 2 bases for J; bases not matched to a gene: 4. The CDR3 is made up of 15 amino acids. CDR1 and CDR2 from the germline V gene are MNHEY and SVGAGI. CDR3 coding DNA: TGTGCCAGCAGTTACTGGAGCGGGGGCACCTACGAGCAGTACTTC. Its translation is CASSYWSGGTYEQYF.